This TCR beta chain was retrieved from a study of T cells after yellow fever vaccination. A single record per CDR3 protein comes from TCRdb applying MiXCR to the 5' RACE reads. The table shows 500,000 to 650,000 distinct CDR3 sequences, with around 12% occurring only once. The ends were cut back, 0 bases at V and 4 bases at J, with 8 bases in the middle. This CDR3 has 14 amino acids. CDR1 and CDR2 (germline): LGHNA, YSLEER. This clonotype has more than one count but fewer than ten. The receptor comes from a man aged 25 to 45 who received the YFV17D yellow fever vaccine. The specimen was PBMCs, collected on the day of the yellow fever booster vaccination. V and J are TRBV4-3 and TRBJ2-3; no firm D call. The CDR3 sequence: CASSQDPVSDTQYF. Here the CDR3 DNA reads TGCGCCAGCAGCCAAGATCCGGTCTCAGATACGCAGTATTTT.